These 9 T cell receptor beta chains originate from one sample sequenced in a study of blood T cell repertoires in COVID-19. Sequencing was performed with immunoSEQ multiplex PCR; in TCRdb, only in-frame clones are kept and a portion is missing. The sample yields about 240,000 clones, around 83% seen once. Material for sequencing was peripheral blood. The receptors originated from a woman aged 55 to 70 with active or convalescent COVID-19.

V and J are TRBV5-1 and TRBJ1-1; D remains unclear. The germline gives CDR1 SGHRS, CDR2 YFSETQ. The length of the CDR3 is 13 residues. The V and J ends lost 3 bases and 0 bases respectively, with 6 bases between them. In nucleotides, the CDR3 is TGCGCCAGCAGCTACGGGGTGAACACTGAAGCTTTCTTT. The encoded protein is CASSYGVNTEAFF.

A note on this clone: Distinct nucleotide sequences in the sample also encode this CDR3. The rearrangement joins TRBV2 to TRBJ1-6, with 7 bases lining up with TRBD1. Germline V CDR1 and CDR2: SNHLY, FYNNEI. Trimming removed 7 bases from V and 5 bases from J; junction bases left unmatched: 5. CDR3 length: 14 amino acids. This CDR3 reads CASIRDRDNSPLHF. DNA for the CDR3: TGTGCCAGCATCCGGGACAGAGATAATTCACCCCTCCACTTT.

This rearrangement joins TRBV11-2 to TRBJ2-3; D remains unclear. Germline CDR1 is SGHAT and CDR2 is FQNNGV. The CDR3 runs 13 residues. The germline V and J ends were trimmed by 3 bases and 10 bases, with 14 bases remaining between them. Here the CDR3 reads CASSFLTGFAQYF. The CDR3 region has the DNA TGTGCCAGCAGCTTTCTTACTGGTTTTGCGCAGTATTTT. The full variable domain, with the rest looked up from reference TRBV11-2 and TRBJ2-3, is EAGVAQSPRYKIIEKRQSVAFWCNPISGHATLYWYQQILGQGPKLLIQFQNNGVVDDSQLPKDRFSAERLKGVDSTLKIQPAKLEDSAVYLCASSFLTGFAQYFGPGTRLTVL.

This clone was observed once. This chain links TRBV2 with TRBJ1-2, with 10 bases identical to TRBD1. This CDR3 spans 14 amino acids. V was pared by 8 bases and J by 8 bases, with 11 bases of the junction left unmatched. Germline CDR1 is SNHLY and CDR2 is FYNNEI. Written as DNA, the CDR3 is TGTGCCAGCTCGGGACAGGGGCTCCCTGGAGGCTACACCTTC. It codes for CASSGQGLPGGYTF.

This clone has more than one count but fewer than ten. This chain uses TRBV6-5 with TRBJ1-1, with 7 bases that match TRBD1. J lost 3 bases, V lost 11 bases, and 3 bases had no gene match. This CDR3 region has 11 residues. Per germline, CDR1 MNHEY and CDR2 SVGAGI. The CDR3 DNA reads TGTGCCTCCAGGGGGTACACTGAAGCTTTCTTT. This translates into CASRGYTEAFF.

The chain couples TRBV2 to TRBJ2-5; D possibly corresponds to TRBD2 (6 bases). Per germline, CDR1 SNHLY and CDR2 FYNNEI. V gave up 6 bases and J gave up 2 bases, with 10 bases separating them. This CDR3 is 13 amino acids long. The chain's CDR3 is CASRRGTQETQYF. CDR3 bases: TGTGCCAGCAGACGGGGGACTCAAGAGACCCAGTACTTC.

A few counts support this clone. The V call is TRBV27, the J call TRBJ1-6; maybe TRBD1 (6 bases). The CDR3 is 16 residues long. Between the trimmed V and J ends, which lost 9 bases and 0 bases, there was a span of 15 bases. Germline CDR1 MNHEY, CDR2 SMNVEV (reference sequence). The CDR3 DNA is TGTGCCAGTACCGGGACACCCGACTCCTATAATTCACCCCTCCACTTT. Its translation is CASTGTPDSYNSPLHF.

The CDR3 DNA is TGTGCCAGCAGTCGACAGGCGTCCCTCTACGAGCAGTACTTC. Protein: CASSRQASLYEQYF. The rearrangement uses TRBV2 and TRBJ2-7; D possibly corresponds to TRBD1 (6 bases). The CDR3 extends over 14 amino acids. Germline CDR1 and CDR2: SNHLY and FYNNEI. The germline V and J ends were trimmed by 5 bases and 3 bases, with 14 bases remaining between them.

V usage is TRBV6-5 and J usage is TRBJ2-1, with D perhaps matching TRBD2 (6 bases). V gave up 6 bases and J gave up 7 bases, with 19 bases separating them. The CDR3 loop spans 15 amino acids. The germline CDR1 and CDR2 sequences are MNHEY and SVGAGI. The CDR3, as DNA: TGTGCCAGCAGCGGGGGACTGAGTTTGAATAATGAGCAGTTCTTC. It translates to CASSGGLSLNNEQFF.